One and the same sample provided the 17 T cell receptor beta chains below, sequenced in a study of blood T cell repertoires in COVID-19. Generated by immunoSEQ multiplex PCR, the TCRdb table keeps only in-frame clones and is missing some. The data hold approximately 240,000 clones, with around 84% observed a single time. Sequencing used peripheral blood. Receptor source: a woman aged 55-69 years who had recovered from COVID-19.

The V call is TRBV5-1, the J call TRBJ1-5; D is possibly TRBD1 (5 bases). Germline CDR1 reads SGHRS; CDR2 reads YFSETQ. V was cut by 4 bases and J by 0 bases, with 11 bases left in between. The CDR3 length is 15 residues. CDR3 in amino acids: CASSIQGYSNQPQHF. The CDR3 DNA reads TGCGCCAGCAGCATTCAGGGATATAGCAATCAGCCCCAGCATTTT.

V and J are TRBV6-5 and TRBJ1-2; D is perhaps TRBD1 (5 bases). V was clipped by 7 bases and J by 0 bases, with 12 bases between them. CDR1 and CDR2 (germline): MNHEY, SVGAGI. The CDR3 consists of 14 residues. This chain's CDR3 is CASNPTVTNYGYTF. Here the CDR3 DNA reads TGTGCCAGCAATCCGACAGTGACTAACTATGGCTACACCTTC.

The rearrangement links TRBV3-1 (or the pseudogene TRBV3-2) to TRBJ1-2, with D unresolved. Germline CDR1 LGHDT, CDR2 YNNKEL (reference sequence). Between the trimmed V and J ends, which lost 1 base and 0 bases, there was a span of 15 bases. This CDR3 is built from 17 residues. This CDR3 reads CASSQAFVIRANYGYTF. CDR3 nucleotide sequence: TGTGCCAGCAGCCAAGCGTTCGTTATTCGAGCTAACTATGGCTACACCTTC.

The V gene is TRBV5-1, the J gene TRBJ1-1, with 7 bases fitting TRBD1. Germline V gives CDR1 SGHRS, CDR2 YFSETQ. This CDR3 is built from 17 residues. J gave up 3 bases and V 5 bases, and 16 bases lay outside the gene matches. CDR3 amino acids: CASRGTDQRTLDTEAFF. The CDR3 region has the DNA TGCGCCAGCAGAGGGACAGACCAGAGAACCTTGGACACTGAAGCTTTCTTT.

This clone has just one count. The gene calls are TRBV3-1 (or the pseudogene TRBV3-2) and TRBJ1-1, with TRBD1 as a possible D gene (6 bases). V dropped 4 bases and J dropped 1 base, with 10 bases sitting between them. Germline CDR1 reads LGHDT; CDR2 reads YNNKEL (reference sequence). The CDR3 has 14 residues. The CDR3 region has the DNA TGTGCCAGCAGCCGCTCGGGACAGAACACTGAAGCTTTCTTT. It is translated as CASSRSGQNTEAFF.

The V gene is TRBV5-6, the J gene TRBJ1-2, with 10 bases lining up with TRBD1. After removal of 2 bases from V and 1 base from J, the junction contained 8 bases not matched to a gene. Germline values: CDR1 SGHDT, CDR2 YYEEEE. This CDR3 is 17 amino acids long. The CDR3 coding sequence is TGTGCCAGCAGCTTCCTGGGGGACAGGGGCCGTAACTATGGCTACACCTTC. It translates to CASSFLGDRGRNYGYTF.

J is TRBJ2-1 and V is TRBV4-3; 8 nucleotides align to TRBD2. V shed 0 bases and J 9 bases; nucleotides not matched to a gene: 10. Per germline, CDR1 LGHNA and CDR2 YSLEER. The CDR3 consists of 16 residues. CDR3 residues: CASSQDRRLAGSEQFF. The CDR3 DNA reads TGCGCCAGCAGCCAAGATCGAAGGCTAGCGGGCAGTGAGCAGTTCTTC.

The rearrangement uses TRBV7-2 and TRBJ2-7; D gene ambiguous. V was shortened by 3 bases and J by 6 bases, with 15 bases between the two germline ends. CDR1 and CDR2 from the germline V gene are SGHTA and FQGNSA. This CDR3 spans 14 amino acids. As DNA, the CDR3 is TGTGCCAGCAGCTTCAGCGAAGTGTCTCGCGAGCAGTACTTC. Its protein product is CASSFSEVSREQYF.

CDR3 in amino acids: CASSQSKRGRSGYTF. CDR3 in DNA: TGCGCCAGCAGTCAATCGAAACGGGGGAGGTCTGGCTACACCTTC. The chain uses TRBV23-1 and TRBJ1-2, with D possibly TRBD1 on 5 matching bases. TRBV23-1 is designated an ORF whose function remains uncertain. This CDR3 spans 15 amino acids. The V and J ends lost 0 bases and 7 bases respectively, with 15 bases between them.

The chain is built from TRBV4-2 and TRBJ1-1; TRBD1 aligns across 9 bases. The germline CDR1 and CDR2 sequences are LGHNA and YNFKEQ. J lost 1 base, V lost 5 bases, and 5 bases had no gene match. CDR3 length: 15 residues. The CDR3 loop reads CASSTGTGQNTEAFF. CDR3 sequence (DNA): TGTGCCAGCAGCACCGGGACAGGGCAGAACACTGAAGCTTTCTTT.

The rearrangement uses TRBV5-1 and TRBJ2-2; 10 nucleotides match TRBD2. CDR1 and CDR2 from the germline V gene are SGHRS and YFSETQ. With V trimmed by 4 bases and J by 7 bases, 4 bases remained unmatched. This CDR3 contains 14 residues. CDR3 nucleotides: TGCGCCAGCAGCCAGCGGGGGGGCGACGGGGAGCTGTTTTTT. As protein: CASSQRGGDGELFF.

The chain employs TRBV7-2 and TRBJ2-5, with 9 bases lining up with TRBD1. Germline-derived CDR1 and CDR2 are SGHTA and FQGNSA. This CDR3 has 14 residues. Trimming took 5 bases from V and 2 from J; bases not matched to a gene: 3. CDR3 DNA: TGTGCCAGCAGCCTCGACAGGGGGCAAGAGACCCAGTACTTC. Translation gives CASSLDRGQETQYF.

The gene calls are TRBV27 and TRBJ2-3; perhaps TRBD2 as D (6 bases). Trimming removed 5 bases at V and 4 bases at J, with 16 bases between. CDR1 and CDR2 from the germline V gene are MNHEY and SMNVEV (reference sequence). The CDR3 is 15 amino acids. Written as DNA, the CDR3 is TGTGCCAGCAGTCTGACGGGACTTGTGCCAGATACGCAGTATTTT. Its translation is CASSLTGLVPDTQYF.

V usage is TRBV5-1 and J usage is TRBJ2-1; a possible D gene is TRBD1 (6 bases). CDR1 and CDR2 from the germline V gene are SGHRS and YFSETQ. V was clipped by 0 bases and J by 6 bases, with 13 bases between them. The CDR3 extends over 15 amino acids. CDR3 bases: TGCGCCAGCAGCTTGGTGGGGTGGGGGCTCAATGAGCAGTTCTTC. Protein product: CASSLVGWGLNEQFF.

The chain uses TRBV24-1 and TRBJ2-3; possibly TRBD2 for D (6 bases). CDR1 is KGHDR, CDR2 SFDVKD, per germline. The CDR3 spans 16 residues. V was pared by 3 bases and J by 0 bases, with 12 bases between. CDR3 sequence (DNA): TGTGCCACCAGTGATCCCGGGAGCCCGAGCACAGATACGCAGTATTTT. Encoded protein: CATSDPGSPSTDTQYF.

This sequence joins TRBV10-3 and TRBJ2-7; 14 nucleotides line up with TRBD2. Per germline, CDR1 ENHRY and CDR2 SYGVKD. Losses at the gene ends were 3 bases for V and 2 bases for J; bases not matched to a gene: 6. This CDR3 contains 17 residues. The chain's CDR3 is CAISEGTSGGITYEQYF. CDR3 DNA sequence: TGTGCCATCAGTGAAGGGACTAGCGGGGGAATTACCTACGAGCAGTACTTC.

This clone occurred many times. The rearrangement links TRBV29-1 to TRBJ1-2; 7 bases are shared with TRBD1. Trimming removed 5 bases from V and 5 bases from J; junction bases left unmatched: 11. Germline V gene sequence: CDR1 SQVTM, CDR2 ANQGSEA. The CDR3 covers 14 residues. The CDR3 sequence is CSVPKGARGYGYTF. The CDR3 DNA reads TGCAGCGTTCCTAAGGGGGCGCGAGGATATGGCTACACCTTC.